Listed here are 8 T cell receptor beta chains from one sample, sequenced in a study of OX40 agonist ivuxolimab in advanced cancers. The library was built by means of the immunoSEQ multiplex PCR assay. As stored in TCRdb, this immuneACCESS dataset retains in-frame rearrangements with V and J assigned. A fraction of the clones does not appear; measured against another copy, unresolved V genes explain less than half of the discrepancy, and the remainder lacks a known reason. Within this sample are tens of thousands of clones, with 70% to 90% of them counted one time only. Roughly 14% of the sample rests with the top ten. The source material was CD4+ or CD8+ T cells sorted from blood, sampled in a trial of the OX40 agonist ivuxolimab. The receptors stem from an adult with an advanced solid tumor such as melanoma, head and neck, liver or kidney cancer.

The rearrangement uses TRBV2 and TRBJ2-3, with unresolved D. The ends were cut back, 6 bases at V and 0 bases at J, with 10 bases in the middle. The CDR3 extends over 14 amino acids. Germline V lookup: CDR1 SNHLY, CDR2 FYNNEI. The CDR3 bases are TGTGCCAGCAGAAGGACGGCTAGCACAGATACGCAGTATTTT. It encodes CASRRTASTDTQYF.

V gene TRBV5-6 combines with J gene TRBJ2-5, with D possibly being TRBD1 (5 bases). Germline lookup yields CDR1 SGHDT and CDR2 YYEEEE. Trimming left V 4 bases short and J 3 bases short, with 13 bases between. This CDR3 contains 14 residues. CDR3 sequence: CASSLGAGKETQYF. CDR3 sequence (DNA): TGTGCCAGCAGCCTAGGGGCAGGAAAAGAGACCCAGTACTTC.

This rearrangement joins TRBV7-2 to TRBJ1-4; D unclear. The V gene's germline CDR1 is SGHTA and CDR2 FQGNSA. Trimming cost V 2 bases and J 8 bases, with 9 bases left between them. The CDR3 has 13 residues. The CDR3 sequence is CASSLYYGEKLFF. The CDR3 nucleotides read TGTGCCAGCAGCTTATATTACGGGGAAAAACTGTTTTTT.

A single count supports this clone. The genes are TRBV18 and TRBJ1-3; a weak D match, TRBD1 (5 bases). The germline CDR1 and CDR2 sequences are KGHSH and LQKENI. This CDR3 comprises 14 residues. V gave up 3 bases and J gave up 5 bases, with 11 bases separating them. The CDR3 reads CASSPSQGRNTIYF. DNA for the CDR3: TGTGCCAGCTCACCGAGTCAGGGCAGAAACACCATATATTTT.

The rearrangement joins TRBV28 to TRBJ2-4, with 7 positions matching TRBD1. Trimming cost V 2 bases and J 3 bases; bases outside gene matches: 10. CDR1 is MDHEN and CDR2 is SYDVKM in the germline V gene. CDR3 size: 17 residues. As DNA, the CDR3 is TGTGCCAGCAGTTTAACCCAGGGGGTTTCGGTCAAAAACATTCAGTACTTC. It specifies CASSLTQGVSVKNIQYF.

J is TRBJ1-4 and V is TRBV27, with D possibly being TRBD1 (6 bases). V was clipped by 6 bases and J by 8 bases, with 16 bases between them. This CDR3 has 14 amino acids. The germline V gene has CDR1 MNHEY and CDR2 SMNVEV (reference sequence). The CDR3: CASRTQGRREKLFF. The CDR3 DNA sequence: TGTGCCAGCAGGACCCAGGGGCGTCGAGAAAAACTGTTTTTT.

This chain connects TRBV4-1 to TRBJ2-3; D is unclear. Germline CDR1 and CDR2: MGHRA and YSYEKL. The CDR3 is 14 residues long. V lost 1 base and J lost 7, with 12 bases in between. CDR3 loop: CASSQVRVSHTQYF. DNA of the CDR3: TGCGCCAGCAGCCAAGTACGTGTTTCGCATACGCAGTATTTT.

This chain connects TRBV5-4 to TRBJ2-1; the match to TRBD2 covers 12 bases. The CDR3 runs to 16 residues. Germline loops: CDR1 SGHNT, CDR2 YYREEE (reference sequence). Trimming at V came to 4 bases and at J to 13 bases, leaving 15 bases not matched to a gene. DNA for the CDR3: TGTGCCAGCAGCATCCCTTCGGGTCTAGCGGGAGGGGGTCAGTTCTTC. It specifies CASSIPSGLAGGGQFF.